This note documents a single T cell receptor beta chain sequence. What it binds is unknown. RNA was isolated and reverse transcribed to cDNA, the sequencing template. Sequencing used immunoSEQ multiplex PCR; TCRdb keeps in-frame clones, though not all of them. The sample carries some 200,000 clones, 43% recorded once. Treatment given: oral pan-JAK inhibitor, 5-10 mg twice daily. This specimen comes from a study of CD8+ T cells in alopecia areata. Study background: Each day, treated patients took oral tofacitinib twice, at 5 to 10 mg per dose.

Overall study results and limits: In lesional scalp, particularly from alopecia totalis/universalis, clonality was higher than in normal scalp. Sharing of TCRs across patients appeared less clear than in mice, possibly for HLA-related reasons.

The V and J ends lost 2 bases and 3 bases respectively, with 8 bases between them. CDR3 length: 14 residues. In germline, CDR1 is SNHLY, CDR2 FYNNEI. This sequence joins TRBV2 and TRBJ2-1; D remains unclear. The clonotype originates from a human donor with alopecia areata. The input for sequencing was CD4+ T cells sorted from blood, taken around week 37, from a patient treated with tofacitinib. The CDR3 is CASSELRFYNEQFF. The CDR3 DNA is TGTGCCAGCAGTGAACTCCGCTTCTACAATGAGCAGTTCTTC.